A single sample is the source of the 27 T cell receptor beta chains below, sequenced in a study of CD8+ T cells in alopecia areata. The sequencing template was cDNA reverse transcribed from extracted RNA. The method was immunoSEQ multiplex PCR; TCRdb's version includes in-frame clones alone and lacks a portion of them. The sample records just over 150,000 clones, roughly two thirds being singletons. Stated treatment: oral pan-JAK inhibitor, 5-10 mg twice daily. The source material was CD4+ T cells sorted from blood, sampled at week 4, from a patient treated with tofacitinib. All receptors derive from a human donor with alopecia areata.

This clone was counted between two and nine times. The V gene is TRBV19, the J gene TRBJ1-1, with D possibly TRBD1 on 6 matching bases. Trimming took 9 bases from V and 8 from J, leaving 16 bases between them. The germline V gene has CDR1 LNHDA and CDR2 SQIVND (reference sequence). There are 12 residues in the CDR3. The CDR3 reads CASRQASSEAFF. For the CDR3, the DNA is TGTGCCAGCAGACAGGCTTCGTCGGAAGCTTTCTTT.

The chain joins TRBV5-6 to TRBJ2-3; no clear D gene. Germline CDR1 is SGHDT and CDR2 is YYEEEE. Between the trimmed V and J ends, which lost 1 base and 4 bases, there was a span of 7 bases. The CDR3 consists of 13 residues. The CDR3 nucleotides read TGTGCCAGCAGCTTGATATCGGCAGATACGCAGTATTTT. Its translation: CASSLISADTQYF. The whole variable domain, remainder taken from reference TRBV5-6 and TRBJ2-3, is DAGVTQSPTHLIKTRGQQVTLRCSPKSGHDTVSWYQQALGQGPQFIFQYYEEEERQRGNFPDRFSGHQFPNYSSELNVNALLLGDSALYLCASSLISADTQYFGPGTRLTVL.

The table lists this clone with a few counts. This chain links TRBV19 with TRBJ2-2; a weak D match, TRBD1 (5 bases). The length of the CDR3 is 16 residues. Trimming removed 7 bases at V and 0 bases at J, with 15 bases between. Germline assignment: CDR1 LNHDA and CDR2 SQIVND (reference sequence). CDR3 sequence (DNA): TGTGCCAGTACCAAGTGGGGCAGGGCGAACACCGGGGAGCTGTTTTTT. Its translation is CASTKWGRANTGELFF.

The chain is built from TRBV6-6 and TRBJ1-2; 7 nucleotides match TRBD1. Germline values: CDR1 MNHNY, CDR2 SVGAGI (reference sequence). The CDR3 is 13 residues long. With 6 bases clipped from V and 1 base from J, the junction kept 2 bases outside the gene matches. CDR3 amino acids: CASRDRINYGYTF. The CDR3 DNA sequence: TGTGCCAGCAGGGACAGGATTAACTATGGCTACACCTTC.

On this clone itself: The sample holds other DNA sequences that translate to the same CDR3. The chain combines TRBV30 with TRBJ1-4; no clear D gene. This CDR3 spans 11 amino acids. Germline values: CDR1 GTSNPN, CDR2 SVGIG (reference sequence). Trimming left V 2 bases short and J 8 bases short, with 6 bases between. Here the CDR3 DNA reads TGTGCCTGGAGTTCTGGGGAAAAACTGTTTTTT. As protein: CAWSSGEKLFF.

The chain combines TRBV5-4 with TRBJ2-5; D gene ambiguous. This CDR3 has 14 residues. The germline V and J ends were trimmed by 4 bases and 4 bases, with 14 bases remaining between them. Germline V gives CDR1 SGHNT, CDR2 YYREEE (reference sequence). CDR3: CASSPAASGETQYF. The CDR3 nucleotides are TGTGCCAGCAGCCCGGCCGCTTCGGGAGAGACCCAGTACTTC.

The chain couples TRBV29-1 to TRBJ2-6; D ambiguous. V was pared by 6 bases and J by 1 base, with 10 bases between. The CDR3 spans 14 residues. Germline V gene data show CDR1 as SQVTM and CDR2 as ANQGSEA. For the CDR3, the DNA is TGCAGCGTGGCGTGGGGATCTGGGGCCAACGTCCTGACTTTC. Translating gives CSVAWGSGANVLTF.

This clone has a handful of counts. V is TRBV4-1 and J is TRBJ2-5, with 9 bases matching TRBD2. The CDR3 consists of 14 residues. The germline gives CDR1 MGHRA, CDR2 YSYEKL. J was trimmed by 5 bases and V by 5 bases; bases with no gene match: 6. The CDR3 protein is CASSMRGGEETQYF. The CDR3 DNA sequence: TGCGCCAGCAGCATGCGGGGGGGCGAGGAGACCCAGTACTTC.

The chain employs TRBV4-2 and TRBJ1-6; the D is unclear. The CDR3 sequence is 16 residues long. V shed 0 bases and J shed 2 bases, with 8 bases lying between them. Germline V CDR1 and CDR2: LGHNA, YNFKEQ. The CDR3 here is CASSQDRAAYNSPLHF. CDR3 DNA sequence: TGTGCCAGCAGCCAAGATCGGGCAGCCTATAATTCACCCCTCCACTTT.

V usage is TRBV29-1 and J usage is TRBJ1-2; possibly TRBD1 for D (6 bases). Trimming cost V 7 bases and J 7 bases, with 16 bases left between them. Looked up from germline, CDR1 is SQVTM and CDR2 is ANQGSEA. CDR3 length: 12 amino acids. Here the CDR3 reads CSGRTVDVGYTF. CDR3 DNA: TGCAGCGGAAGGACAGTTGACGTTGGCTACACCTTC.

This clone has a handful of counts. The CDR3 DNA follows: TGCGCCAGCAGCCAAGATCGCCTGGGCAATCAGCCCCAGCATTTT. It codes for CASSQDRLGNQPQHF. The chain combines TRBV4-3 with TRBJ1-5; the D is unclear. The ends were cut back, 0 bases at V and 2 bases at J, with 8 bases in the middle. This CDR3 spans 15 amino acids. Per the germline V gene, CDR1 is LGHNA and CDR2 is YSLEER.

The chain carries TRBV13 and TRBJ2-3; 7 positions agree with TRBD2. Trimming cost V 1 base and J 2 bases; bases outside gene matches: 9. CDR1 and CDR2 from the germline V gene are PRHDT and FYEKMQ (reference sequence). The length of the CDR3 is 17 residues. CDR3 protein: CASSLAPSGYATDTQYF. CDR3 bases: TGTGCCAGCAGCTTAGCCCCTAGCGGATATGCCACAGATACGCAGTATTTT.

V usage is TRBV4-1 and J usage is TRBJ1-1; 10 nucleotides agree with TRBD1. The ends lost 0 bases at V and 4 bases at J; junction bases unmatched: 5. The germline CDR1 and CDR2 sequences are MGHRA and YSYEKL. The CDR3 length is 16 residues. The CDR3 here is CASSQDDRGLSTEAFF. CDR3 DNA: TGCGCCAGCAGCCAAGACGACAGGGGGCTCAGCACTGAAGCTTTCTTT.

The chain has TRBV10-3 and TRBJ2-5, with unresolved D. Germline CDR1 and CDR2: ENHRY and SYGVKD. The CDR3 spans 13 residues. V lost 10 bases and J lost 1, with 13 bases in between. CDR3 residues: CATTGPAQETQYF. CDR3 coding DNA: TGTGCCACCACGGGCCCAGCCCAAGAGACCCAGTACTTC.

The chain has TRBV30 and TRBJ2-5; D is possibly TRBD2 (6 bases). The V end lost 3 bases, the J end lost 4 bases, and 15 bases lay between the germline ends. The CDR3 has 14 amino acids. The germline gives CDR1 GTSNPN, CDR2 SVGIG (reference sequence). This chain's CDR3 is CAWSFVRGGETQYF. CDR3 coding DNA: TGTGCCTGGAGCTTCGTGAGGGGAGGAGAGACCCAGTACTTC.

V and J are TRBV29-1 and TRBJ2-3; TRBD2 matches 7 bases. The germline gives CDR1 SQVTM, CDR2 ANQGSEA. V shed 6 bases, J shed 0 bases, and the junction held 9 bases outside the gene matches. The CDR3 spans 15 residues. The CDR3 DNA follows: TGCAGCGTCCTAGCGGACTTAACTAGCACAGATACGCAGTATTTT. Its translation: CSVLADLTSTDTQYF.

In this sample, this clone turned up a few times. The chain joins TRBV5-1 to TRBJ2-1; D gene ambiguous. The CDR3 is made up of 15 amino acids. V lost 1 base, J lost 2 bases, and 10 bases lay in between. In germline, CDR1 is SGHRS, CDR2 YFSETQ. The CDR3 nucleotides read TGCGCCAGCAGCTTGTCGGTCCAGACCTACAATGAGCAGTTCTTC. This gives the protein CASSLSVQTYNEQFF.

CDR3 sequence reads: CASGLVLYEQYF. CDR3 DNA: TGTGCTAGTGGTTTGGTACTGTACGAGCAGTACTTC. This chain uses TRBV12-5 with TRBJ2-7, with D hard to call. Per the germline V gene, CDR1 is LGHNT and CDR2 is FRNRAP. V gave up 0 bases and J gave up 4 bases, with 4 bases separating them. This CDR3 has 12 amino acids.

This chain uses TRBV5-5 with TRBJ2-3, with no clear D. In germline, CDR1 is SGHKS, CDR2 YYEKEE (reference sequence). V lost 2 bases to trimming and J lost 0 bases, with 4 bases between them. The CDR3 is made up of 13 amino acids. The CDR3 DNA is TGTGCCAGCAGCTTCTCCAGCACAGATACGCAGTATTTT. Its protein product is CASSFSSTDTQYF.

This rearrangement joins TRBV6-1 to TRBJ2-5, with TRBD2 identical over 10 bases. Germline trimming cut 7 bases from V and 5 bases from J; bases unmatched to any gene: 10. The CDR3 is 15 amino acids. CDR1 and CDR2 (germline): MNHNS, SASEGT. The CDR3 sequence: CASKRSGGAGETQYF. The CDR3 bases are TGTGCCAGCAAGCGGAGCGGGGGGGCCGGGGAGACCCAGTACTTC.

J is TRBJ1-1 and V is TRBV29-1; the D is unclear. There are 13 residues in the CDR3. V was trimmed by 6 bases and J by 4 bases, leaving 15 bases between them. Per germline, CDR1 SQVTM and CDR2 ANQGSEA. The CDR3 here is CSVGPLLGTEAFF. CDR3 in DNA: TGCAGCGTGGGCCCTTTGCTGGGCACTGAAGCTTTCTTT.

In this sample, this clone turned up a few times. The J gene is TRBJ2-3, the V gene TRBV2; D remains ambiguous. This CDR3 region has 15 residues. Trimming removed 6 bases at V and 0 bases at J, with 13 bases between. Per germline, CDR1 SNHLY and CDR2 FYNNEI. CDR3 nucleotides: TGTGCCAGCAGGGACCCACTAAGGAGCACAGATACGCAGTATTTT. This encodes CASRDPLRSTDTQYF. The entire variable domain, with the rest obtained from reference TRBV2 and TRBJ2-3, is as follows: EPEVTQTPSHQVTQMGQEVILRCVPISNHLYFYWYRQILGQKVEFLVSFYNNEISEKSEIFDDQFSVERPDGSNFTLKIRSTKLEDSAMYFCASRDPLRSTDTQYFGPGTRLTVL.

V is TRBV4-3 and J is TRBJ1-5, with D possibly TRBD1 on 5 matching bases. CDR1 LGHNA and CDR2 YSLEER come from the germline V gene. The ends were cut back, 10 bases at V and 1 base at J, with 11 bases in the middle. The CDR3 totals 13 residues. The CDR3 nucleotides are TGCGCCATTTCGGGGCCCAGCAATCAGCCCCAGCATTTT. This translates into CAISGPSNQPQHF.

The CDR3 loop reads CSVAESYGYTF. The CDR3 nucleotides are TGCAGCGTTGCCGAATCGTATGGCTACACCTTC. The gene calls are TRBV29-1 and TRBJ1-2; D remains ambiguous. Trimming stripped 4 bases from V and 5 bases from J, with 8 bases between. Looked up from germline, CDR1 is SQVTM and CDR2 is ANQGSEA. The CDR3 has 11 residues.

This chain joins TRBV29-1 and TRBJ1-4; D is possibly TRBD1 (6 bases). Germline V gives CDR1 SQVTM, CDR2 ANQGSEA. The CDR3 contains 15 residues. V was pared by 6 bases and J by 0 bases, with 14 bases between. The CDR3 is CSVRDTLATNEKLFF. The CDR3 bases are TGCAGCGTCCGGGACACCCTTGCAACTAATGAAAAACTGTTTTTT.

The rearrangement joins TRBV15 to TRBJ1-2, with no clear D. The CDR3 is 13 amino acids. CDR1 LNHNV and CDR2 YYDKDF come from the germline V gene (reference sequence). With 0 bases removed from V and 1 base from J, the gap between germline ends came to 3 bases. The CDR3 spells CATSRDYNYGYTF. DNA of the CDR3: TGTGCCACCAGCAGAGATTATAACTATGGCTACACCTTC. Drawing the rest from reference TRBV15 and TRBJ1-2, the complete variable domain is DAMVIQNPRYQVTQFGKPVTLSCSQTLNHNVMYWYQQKSSQAPKLLFHYYDKDFNNEADTPDNFQSRRPNTSFCFLDIRSPGLGDTAMYLCATSRDYNYGYTFGSGTRLTVV.

The chain has TRBV30 and TRBJ2-2; 7 nucleotides align to TRBD2. Germline CDR1 reads GTSNPN; CDR2 reads SVGIG (reference sequence). V shed 5 bases and J 6 bases; nucleotides not matched to a gene: 12. The CDR3 extends over 15 amino acids. This CDR3 reads CAWSSRSRGAGELFF. The CDR3 DNA follows: TGTGCCTGGTCTTCTCGGTCCCGGGGGGCCGGGGAGCTGTTTTTT.